Here is one T cell receptor (beta chain) with its context. At one end the junction does not follow the germline gene, possibly because of a read error. The CDR3 sequence is 14 residues long. Germline V CDR1 and CDR2: SNHLY, FYNNEI. This sample stems from a study of type 1 and type 2 diabetes patients. Study summary: Samples came from type 1 diabetic, type 2 diabetic or nondiabetic people, recruited in China. T cells were magnetically sorted from PBMCs as CD4+ or CD8+ subsets. A total of about 19,000,000 paired-end reads came from the whole study.

Genomic DNA was the PCR template. The TCR beta CDR3 region was amplified using 30 forward and 13 reverse primers. TCRdb called the multiplex PCR reads again in MiXCR, with one record for every CDR3 protein. The sample yields 250,000 to 300,000 distinct CDR3 sequences, roughly 44% seen once. What was sequenced was peripheral blood mononuclear cells (PBMCs). The receptor was isolated from a man between 18 and 35 years old with type 2 diabetes. The chain couples TRBV2 to TRBJ2-3; 10 bases match TRBD2. CDR3 nucleotide sequence: TGTGCCAGCGGGACTAGCGACCGCACAGGTACGCAGTATTTT. As protein: CASGTSDRTGTQYF.